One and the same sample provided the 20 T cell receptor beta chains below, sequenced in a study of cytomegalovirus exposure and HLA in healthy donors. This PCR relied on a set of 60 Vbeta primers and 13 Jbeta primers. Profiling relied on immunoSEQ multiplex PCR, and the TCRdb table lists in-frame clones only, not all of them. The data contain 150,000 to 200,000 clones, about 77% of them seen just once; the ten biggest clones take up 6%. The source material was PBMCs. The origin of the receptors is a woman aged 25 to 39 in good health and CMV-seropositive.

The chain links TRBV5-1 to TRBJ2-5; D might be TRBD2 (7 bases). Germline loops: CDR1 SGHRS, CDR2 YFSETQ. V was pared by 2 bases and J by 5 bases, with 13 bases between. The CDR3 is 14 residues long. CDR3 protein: CASSFPGGSETQYF. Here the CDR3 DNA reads TGCGCCAGCAGCTTCCCGGGGGGCTCGGAGACCCAGTACTTC.

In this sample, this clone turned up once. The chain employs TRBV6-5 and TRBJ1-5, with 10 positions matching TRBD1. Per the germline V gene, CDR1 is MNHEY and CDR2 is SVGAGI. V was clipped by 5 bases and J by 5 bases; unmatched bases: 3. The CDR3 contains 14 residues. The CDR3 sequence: CASSRGTGDQPQHF. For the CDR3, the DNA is TGTGCCAGCAGTCGCGGGACAGGGGATCAGCCCCAGCATTTT.

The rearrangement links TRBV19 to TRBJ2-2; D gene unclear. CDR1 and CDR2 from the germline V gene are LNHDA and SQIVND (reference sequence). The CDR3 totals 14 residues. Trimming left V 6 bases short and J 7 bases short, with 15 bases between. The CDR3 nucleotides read TGTGCCAGTAGACATTCGGTTCCGGGCGGGGAGCTGTTTTTT. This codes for CASRHSVPGGELFF.

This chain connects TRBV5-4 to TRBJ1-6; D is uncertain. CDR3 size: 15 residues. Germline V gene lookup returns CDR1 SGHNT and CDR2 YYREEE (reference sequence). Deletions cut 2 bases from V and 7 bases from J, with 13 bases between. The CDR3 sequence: CASSFFAGFNSPLHF. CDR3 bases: TGTGCCAGCAGCTTTTTTGCAGGTTTCAATTCACCCCTCCACTTT.

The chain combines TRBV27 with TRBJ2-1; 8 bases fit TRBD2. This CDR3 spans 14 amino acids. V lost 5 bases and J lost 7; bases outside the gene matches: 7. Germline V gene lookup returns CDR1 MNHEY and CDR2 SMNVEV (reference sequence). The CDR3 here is CASSHGTSGNEQFF. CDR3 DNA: TGTGCCAGCAGTCACGGGACTAGTGGGAATGAGCAGTTCTTC.

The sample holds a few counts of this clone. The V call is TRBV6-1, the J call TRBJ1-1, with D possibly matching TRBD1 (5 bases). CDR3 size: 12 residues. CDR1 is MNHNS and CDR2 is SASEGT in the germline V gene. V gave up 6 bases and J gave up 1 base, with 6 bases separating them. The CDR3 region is CASRGGNTEAFF. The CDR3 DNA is TGTGCCAGCAGGGGGGGGAACACTGAAGCTTTCTTT.

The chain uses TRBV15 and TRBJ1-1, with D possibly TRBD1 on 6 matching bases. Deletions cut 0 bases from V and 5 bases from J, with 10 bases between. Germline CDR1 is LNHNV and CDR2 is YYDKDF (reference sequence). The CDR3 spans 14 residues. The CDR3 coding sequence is TGTGCCACCAGCAGAGATCTACAGGGAACTGAAGCTTTCTTT. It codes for CATSRDLQGTEAFF.

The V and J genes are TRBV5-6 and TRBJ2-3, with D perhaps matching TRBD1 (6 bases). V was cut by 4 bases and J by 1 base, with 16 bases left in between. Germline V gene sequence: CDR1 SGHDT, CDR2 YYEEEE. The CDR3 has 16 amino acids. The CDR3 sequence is CASSPARWGRTDTQYF. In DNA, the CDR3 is TGTGCCAGCAGCCCGGCCAGGTGGGGGCGCACAGATACGCAGTATTTT.

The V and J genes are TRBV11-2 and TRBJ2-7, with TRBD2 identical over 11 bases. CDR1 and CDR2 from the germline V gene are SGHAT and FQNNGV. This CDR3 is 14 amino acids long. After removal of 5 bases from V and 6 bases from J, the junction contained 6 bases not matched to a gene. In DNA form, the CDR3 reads TGTGCCAGCAGCATGGGACTAGCGGCCTCCGAGCAGTACTTC. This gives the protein CASSMGLAASEQYF. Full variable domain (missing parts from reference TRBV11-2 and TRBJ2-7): EAGVAQSPRYKIIEKRQSVAFWCNPISGHATLYWYQQILGQGPKLLIQFQNNGVVDDSQLPKDRFSAERLKGVDSTLKIQPAKLEDSAVYLCASSMGLAASEQYFGPGTRLTVT.

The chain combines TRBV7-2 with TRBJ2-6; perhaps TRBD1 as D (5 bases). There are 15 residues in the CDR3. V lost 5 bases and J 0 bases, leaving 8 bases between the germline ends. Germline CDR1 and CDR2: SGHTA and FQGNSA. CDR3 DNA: TGTGCCAGCAGCGCCAGGGTCTCTGGGGCCAACGTCCTGACTTTC. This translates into CASSARVSGANVLTF.

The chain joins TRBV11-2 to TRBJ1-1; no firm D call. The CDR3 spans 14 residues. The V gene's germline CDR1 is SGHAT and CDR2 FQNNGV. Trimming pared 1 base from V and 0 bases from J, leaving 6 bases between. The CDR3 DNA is TGTGCCAGCAGCTTAGGACTGATGAACACTGAAGCTTTCTTT. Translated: CASSLGLMNTEAFF.

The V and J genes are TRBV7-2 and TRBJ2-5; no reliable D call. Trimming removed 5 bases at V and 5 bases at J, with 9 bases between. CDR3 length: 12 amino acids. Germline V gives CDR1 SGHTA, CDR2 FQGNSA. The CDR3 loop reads CASSPHGETQYF. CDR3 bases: TGTGCCAGCAGCCCACACGGGGAGACCCAGTACTTC.

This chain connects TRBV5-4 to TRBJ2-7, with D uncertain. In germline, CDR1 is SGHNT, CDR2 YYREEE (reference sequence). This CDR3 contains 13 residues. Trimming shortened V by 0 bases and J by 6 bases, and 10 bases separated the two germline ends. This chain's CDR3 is CASSLVGLSEQYF. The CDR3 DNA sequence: TGTGCCAGCAGCTTGGTGGGCTTATCCGAGCAGTACTTC.

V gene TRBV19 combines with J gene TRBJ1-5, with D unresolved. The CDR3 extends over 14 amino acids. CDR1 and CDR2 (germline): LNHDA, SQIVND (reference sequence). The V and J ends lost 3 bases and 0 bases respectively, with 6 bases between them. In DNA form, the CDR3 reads TGTGCCAGTAGTATTCCGGGTAGCAATCAGCCCCAGCATTTT. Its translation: CASSIPGSNQPQHF.

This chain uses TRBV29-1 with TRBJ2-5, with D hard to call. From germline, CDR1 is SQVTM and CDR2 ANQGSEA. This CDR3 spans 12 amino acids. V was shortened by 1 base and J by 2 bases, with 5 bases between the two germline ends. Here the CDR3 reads CSVEGEQETQYF. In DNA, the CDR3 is TGCAGCGTTGAAGGCGAGCAAGAGACCCAGTACTTC.

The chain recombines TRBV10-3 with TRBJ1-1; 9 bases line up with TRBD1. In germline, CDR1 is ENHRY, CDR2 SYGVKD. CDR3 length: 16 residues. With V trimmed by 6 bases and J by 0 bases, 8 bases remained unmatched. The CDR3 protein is CAIRGQGDQLNTEAFF. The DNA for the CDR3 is TGTGCCATCAGGGGACAGGGAGATCAGCTGAACACTGAAGCTTTCTTT.

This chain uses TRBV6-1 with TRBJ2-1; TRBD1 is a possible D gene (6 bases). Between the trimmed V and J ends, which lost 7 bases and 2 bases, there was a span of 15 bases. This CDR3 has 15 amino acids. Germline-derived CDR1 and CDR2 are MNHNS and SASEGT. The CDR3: CASKGERETYNEQFF. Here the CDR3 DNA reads TGTGCCAGCAAGGGGGAGCGCGAAACCTACAATGAGCAGTTCTTC.

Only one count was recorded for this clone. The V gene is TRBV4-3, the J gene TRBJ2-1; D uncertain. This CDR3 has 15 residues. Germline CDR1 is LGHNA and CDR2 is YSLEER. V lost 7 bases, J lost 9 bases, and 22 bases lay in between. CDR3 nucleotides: TGCGCCAGCAAACGTTTCGTAGCTGAAACTGGTGAGCAGTTCTTC. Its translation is CASKRFVAETGEQFF.

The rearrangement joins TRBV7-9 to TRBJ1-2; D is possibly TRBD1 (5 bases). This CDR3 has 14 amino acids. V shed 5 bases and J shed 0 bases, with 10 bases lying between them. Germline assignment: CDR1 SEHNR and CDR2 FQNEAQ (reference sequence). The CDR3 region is CASSRGPANYGYTF. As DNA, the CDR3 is TGTGCCAGCAGCAGGGGCCCAGCTAACTATGGCTACACCTTC.

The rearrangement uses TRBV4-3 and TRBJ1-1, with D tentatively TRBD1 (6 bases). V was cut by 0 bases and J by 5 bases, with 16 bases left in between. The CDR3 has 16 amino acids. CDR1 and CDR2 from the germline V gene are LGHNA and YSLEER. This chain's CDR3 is CASSQDSGQSTTEAFF. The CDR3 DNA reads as TGCGCCAGCAGCCAAGATTCAGGACAGTCCACGACTGAAGCTTTCTTT.